This TCR beta chain is drawn from a study of post-analysis software for immune sequencing data. Every TCR beta cDNA library bore unique molecular identifiers. TCRdb redid the calling of the PCR reads with MiXCR, one entry per CDR3 protein. The sample consists of hundreds of thousands of distinct CDR3 sequences, over 45% of them appearing once. The source is a girl between 2 and 10 years old with multiple sclerosis. The sample was blood.

The CDR3 sequence is CASSGQGGNEQYF. CDR3 bases: TGTGCCAGCAGCGGTCAGGGGGGCAATGAGCAGTACTTC. This chain connects TRBV6-4 to TRBJ2-7; maybe TRBD1 (7 bases). The CDR3 covers 13 residues. Trimming stripped 6 bases from V and 7 bases from J, with 16 bases between. The germline CDR1 and CDR2 sequences are MRHNA and SNTAGT.